The 2 T cell receptor beta chains reported below all come from one sample, sequenced in a study of identical twins. TCRdb used MiXCR to reprocess the 5' RACE reads, holding one entry per CDR3 protein. This table has about 220,000 distinct CDR3 sequences, around 6.9% appearing once. This sample also belongs to another study, concerning yellow fever vaccine responses in identical twins.

Source material: memory (CD45RO+) T cells sorted from blood. All receptors derive from a woman under 30 in good health.

This clonotype was detected many times. The chain has TRBV3-1 and TRBJ2-5; D is unresolved. Trimming pared 3 bases from V and 2 bases from J, leaving 10 bases between. The germline gives CDR1 LGHDT, CDR2 YNNKEL (reference sequence). The CDR3 is 14 amino acids. The CDR3 region has the DNA TGTGCCAGCAGCCAGGGGTCCAAGCAAGAGACCCAGTACTTC. This sequence encodes CASSQGSKQETQYF.

The sample holds a few counts of this clonotype. The rearrangement links TRBV20-1 to TRBJ2-1; TRBD2 matches at 10 bases. This CDR3 region has 16 residues. Germline V gene sequence: CDR1 DFQATT, CDR2 SNEGSKA (reference sequence). J was trimmed by 3 bases and V by 2 bases; bases with no gene match: 7. The CDR3 reads CSARKASGGVYNEQFF. The CDR3 DNA sequence: TGCAGTGCTAGAAAGGCTAGCGGGGGAGTCTACAATGAGCAGTTCTTC.